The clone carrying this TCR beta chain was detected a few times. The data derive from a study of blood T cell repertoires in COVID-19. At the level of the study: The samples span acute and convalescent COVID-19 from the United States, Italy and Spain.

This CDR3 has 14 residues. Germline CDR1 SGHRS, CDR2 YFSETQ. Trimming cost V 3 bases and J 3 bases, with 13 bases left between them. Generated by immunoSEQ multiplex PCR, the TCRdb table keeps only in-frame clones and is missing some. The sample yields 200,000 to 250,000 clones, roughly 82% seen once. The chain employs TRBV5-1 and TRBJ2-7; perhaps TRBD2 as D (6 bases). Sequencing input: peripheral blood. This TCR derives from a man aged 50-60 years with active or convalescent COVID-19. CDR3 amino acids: CASSSGEYIYEQYF. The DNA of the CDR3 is TGCGCCAGCAGCTCGGGAGAGTACATCTACGAGCAGTACTTC.